Listed below are T cell receptor beta chains from one sample, sequenced in a study of T cell responses to AZD1222 COVID-19 vaccine. Produced via immunoSEQ multiplex PCR; TCRdb's table is partial and in-frame only. The top ten clones hold roughly 6% of a sample with some 140,000 clones, around nine tenths of them seen once. The starting material was peripheral blood, obtained on day 0 of AZD1222 vaccination. The receptors stem from an adult in good health. Both conserved end residues are part of each CDR3. A D gene is named only where the DNA matches it firmly. For some rows the clone size is stated as once, few or many, or as a class when expanded; others skip it.

j_call d_call clone_size v_call cdr3_length cdr3_nt cdr3_aa
TRBJ2-7 TRBD2 . TRBV11-2 15 TGTGCCAGCAGCTTAGGAGCGGGAGCCCCAGAGGAGCAGTACTTC CASSLGAGAPEEQYF
TRBJ1-4 . . TRBV28 14 TGTGCCAGCAGTTTATTGGGAGCTTGGCAAAAACTGTTTTTT CASSLLGAWQKLFF
TRBJ1-3 . . TRBV10-3 13 TGTGCCATCACTTCTCACTCTGGAAACACCATATATTTT CAITSHSGNTIYF
TRBJ1-1 TRBD1 . TRBV7-9 14 TGTGCCAGTCGCACCGGGACAGCGAACACTGAAGCTTTCTTT CASRTGTANTEAFF
TRBJ1-2 . . TRBV6-5 14 TGTGCCAGCAGTTACGCAGGGCCTAACTATGGCTACACCTTC CASSYAGPNYGYTF
TRBJ1-1 TRBD1 once TRBV7-2 12 TGTGCCAGCAGCTTCGACAGGGGGCGTCTTCTCTTT CASSFDRGRLLF
TRBJ1-3 TRBD1 . TRBV14 17 TGTGCCAGCAGCCAAGTAAAGGTGGACAGGGCTGGAAACACCATATATTTT CASSQVKVDRAGNTIYF
TRBJ2-3 TRBD2 . TRBV7-3 14 TGTGCCAGCGGACTAGCGGGAGGCTTTGGTACGCAGTATTTT CASGLAGGFGTQYF
TRBJ2-3 TRBD2 . TRBV16 12 TGTGCCAGCAGCGGACTAGCGTCTCTCGAGTATTTT CASSGLASLEYF
TRBJ1-5 . . TRBV4-3 13 TGCGCCAGCAGCCAAAAGGCAGGTCAGCCCCAGCATTTT CASSQKAGQPQHF
TRBJ2-3 TRBD2 . TRBV3-1/TRBV3-2 16 TGTGCCAGCAGCCAAGAGGCGGCGGGGGGCACAGATACGCAGTATTTT CASSQEAAGGTDTQYF
TRBJ1-3 TRBD1 . TRBV29-1 17 TGCAGCGTTGGAATTGGGACAGGGGGTTTTATTGGAAACACCATATATTTT CSVGIGTGGFIGNTIYF
TRBJ2-7 . . TRBV7-2 12 TGTGCCAGCAGCTTAGTCTCCCTCGAGCAGTACTTC CASSLVSLEQYF
TRBJ1-1 . . TRBV28 14 TGTGCCAGCAGTCCCCGGGGCCGGTCTGGAGAAGCTTTCTTT CASSPRGRSGEAFF
TRBJ2-3 TRBD1 . TRBV28 13 TGTGCCAGCAGTTCGGACAGGCCAGATACGCAGTATTTT CASSSDRPDTQYF
TRBJ1-3 . . TRBV28 13 TGTGCCAGCAGTTTGGGGTCTGGAAACACCATATATTTT CASSLGSGNTIYF
TRBJ2-3 TRBD1 . TRBV9 15 TGTGCCAGCAGTCCGTCAGGGGGCGGAACAGATACGCAGTATTTT CASSPSGGGTDTQYF
TRBJ1-1 . . TRBV5-1 16 TGCGCCAGCAGCCTGGGGCAGGGGACGAGGAACACTGAAGCTTTCTTT CASSLGQGTRNTEAFF
TRBJ1-4 . . TRBV18 13 TGTGCCAGCTCACGGACTTTAAATGAAAAACTGTTTTTT CASSRTLNEKLFF
TRBJ1-1 TRBD1 . TRBV27 15 TGTGCCAGCAGCCTGAGGGCAGGGGGCGCGGTGCGAGCTTTCTTT CASSLRAGGAVRAFF
TRBJ1-2 . once TRBV28 14 TGTGCCAGCAGTTTATTTCCTCCGGACTATGGCTACACCTTC CASSLFPPDYGYTF
TRBJ1-5 . . TRBV27 13 TGTGCCAGCAGTACCCGATCTAATCAGCCCCAGCATTTT CASSTRSNQPQHF
TRBJ2-7 . . TRBV7-9 13 TGTGCCAGCAGCTTAGAATTACGCTACGAGCAGTACTTC CASSLELRYEQYF
TRBJ2-3 . . TRBV4-1 16 TGCGCCAGCAGCCAAGAGCGGACCCTCCACACAGATACGCAGTATTTT CASSQERTLHTDTQYF
TRBJ1-1 . . TRBV7-9 14 TGTGCCAGCAGCCCACGGGGCCTCGTCCCTGAAGCTTTCTTT CASSPRGLVPEAFF
TRBJ1-5 . . TRBV19 13 TGTGCCAGTAGTAAACAGGTGGATCAGCCCCAGCATTTT CASSKQVDQPQHF
TRBJ2-5 . . TRBV30 13 TGTGCCTGGAGTGTACCCCCCGGGGGGACCCAGTACTTC CAWSVPPGGTQYF
TRBJ1-4 TRBD1 . TRBV12-5 21 TGTGCTAGTGGCCCGGAGGACAGGGAGGGTGTCCCTATGTCAACTAATGAAAAACTGTTTTTT CASGPEDREGVPMSTNEKLFF
TRBJ2-5 TRBD2 . TRBV7-3 13 TGTGCCAGCAGCGGCGGGAGAAAAGAGACCCAGTACTTC CASSGGRKETQYF
TRBJ2-7 . . TRBV11-2 13 TGTGCCAGCACCTCGGGCAATTCGAAAGAGCAGTACTTC CASTSGNSKEQYF
TRBJ2-7 . . TRBV11-1 15 TGTGCCAGCAGCAGCGTCGACGCCTCTTTCTACGAGCAGTACTTC CASSSVDASFYEQYF
TRBJ1-6 TRBD1 few TRBV9 17 TGTGCCAGCAGCCAAGGGGGGACAGTGTCATATAATTCACCCCTCCACTTT CASSQGGTVSYNSPLHF
TRBJ1-5 . . TRBV28 14 TGTGCCGCTAATGGGTTTTTGCTAAATCAGCCCCAGCATTTT CAANGFLLNQPQHF
TRBJ1-1 . . TRBV9 14 TGTGCCAGCAGTGAAGCGGGACATCGCACTGAAGCTTTCTTT CASSEAGHRTEAFF
TRBJ2-1 . . TRBV30 11 TGTGCCTGGAGTGCGGGGCATGGGGGGTTCTTC CAWSAGHGGFF
TRBJ2-1 TRBD2 . TRBV15 19 TGTGCCACCAGCAGAGCCCCTCGGGCTAGCGGGAGGGCCGTCAATGAGCAGTTCTTC CATSRAPRASGRAVNEQFF
TRBJ1-1 . . TRBV30 13 TGTGCCTGGAACTTACAGGGCTGGACTGAAGCTTTCTTT CAWNLQGWTEAFF
TRBJ1-4 . . TRBV3-1/TRBV3-2 13 TGTGCCAGCAGCCAAGAGGGGCCCGAAAAACTGTTTTTT CASSQEGPEKLFF
TRBJ2-3 TRBD1 . TRBV10-3 14 TGTGCCATCAGCCAGGGGGCGCAGGAAGATACGCAGTATTTT CAISQGAQEDTQYF
TRBJ2-1 TRBD2 . TRBV5-4 15 TGTGCCAGCAGCTCTAGCGGGAGGGCCGGGGATGAGCAGTTCTTC CASSSSGRAGDEQFF
TRBJ2-7 TRBD2 . TRBV6-2/TRBV6-3 14 TGTGCCAGCAGTTTAACGGGAGGGACCTACGAGCAGTACTTC CASSLTGGTYEQYF
TRBJ2-7 TRBD1 . TRBV7-8 17 TGTGCCAGCTCTCTTAGACTTCGGACAGGGGGACGTGGTGAGCAGTACTTC CASSLRLRTGGRGEQYF
TRBJ2-1 TRBD1 . TRBV30 15 TGTGCCACACAGGGGTCTCCCCTTACTTACAATGAGCAGTTCTTC CATQGSPLTYNEQFF
TRBJ1-3 . . TRBV7-2 15 TGTGCCTCCGGGGGGCAGGCTATCTCTGGAAACACCATATATTTT CASGGQAISGNTIYF
TRBJ2-3 TRBD2 . TRBV5-4 15 TGTGCCAGCAGCAGAGAGCTAGCGGGAGAGGGGACGCAGTATTTT CASSRELAGEGTQYF
TRBJ1-5 . . TRBV6-2/TRBV6-3 14 TGTGCCAGCAGTTACCGACAGGGCAATCAGCCCCAGCATTTT CASSYRQGNQPQHF
TRBJ1-2 . once TRBV19 16 TGTGCCAGTAGTATAGATATCGCGACAGTGTCTCATGGCTACACCTTC CASSIDIATVSHGYTF
TRBJ2-5 . few TRBV19 13 TGTGCCAGTAGGGGGGGATTCCAAGAGACCCAGTACTTC CASRGGFQETQYF
TRBJ2-7 TRBD2 . TRBV27 15 TGTGCCAGCAGTTTATCGGCTAGCGGAACCTACGAGCAGTACTTC CASSLSASGTYEQYF
TRBJ2-1 TRBD2 . TRBV19 13 TGTGCCAGCAGCGGGAGGGCCTGGAATGAGCAGTTCTTC CASSGRAWNEQFF
TRBJ2-7 TRBD1 . TRBV7-4 13 TGTGCCAACCTGGACAGGGCTACCTACGAGCAGTACTTC CANLDRATYEQYF
TRBJ2-7 . . TRBV9 17 TGTGCCAGCAGCCCTCGGGCTTCCCCCCAGGGTACCTACGAGCAGTACTTC CASSPRASPQGTYEQYF